The rows below give T cell receptor beta chains drawn from one sample of a study of blood T cell repertoires in COVID-19. Clones were sequenced by immunoSEQ multiplex PCR, and TCRdb holds only the in-frame ones, with some missing. The sample includes around 220,000 clones, roughly nine tenths of them seen just once. The material sequenced was PBMCs or T cells enriched from blood (not recorded which). Every receptor here comes from a woman in her twenties or thirties with acute COVID-19. Both conserved end residues are part of each CDR3. The D gene is left open where the match is weak. Size is stated for part of the rows, as once, few or many counts, or as a class when the clone is expanded.

D: NA; V: TRBV5-4; size: NA; J: TRBJ2-2; CDR3: CASSPEGRYTGELFF; DNA: TGTGCCAGCAGCCCCGAGGGGAGGTACACCGGGGAGCTGTTTTTT
D: NA; V: TRBV5-1; size: NA; J: TRBJ1-1; CDR3: CASSSQGPHDTEAFF; DNA: TGCGCCAGCAGCTCCCAGGGCCCCCATGACACTGAAGCTTTCTTT
D: NA; V: TRBV30; size: NA; J: TRBJ1-5; CDR3: CAWDHAGGSSNQPQHF; DNA: TGTGCCTGGGACCACGCGGGAGGGAGTAGCAATCAGCCCCAGCATTTT
D: NA; V: TRBV29-1; size: NA; J: TRBJ1-5; CDR3: CSVTQGKGNQPQHF; DNA: TGCAGCGTTACCCAGGGTAAGGGCAATCAGCCCCAGCATTTT
D: NA; V: TRBV13; size: NA; J: TRBJ1-1; CDR3: CASSFGGGTEAFF; DNA: TGTGCCAGCAGCTTTGGGGGAGGCACTGAAGCTTTCTTT
D: NA; V: TRBV21-1; size: NA; J: TRBJ2-3; CDR3: CASGKTGRTDTQYF; DNA: TGTGCCAGCGGCAAGACAGGGAGAACAGATACGCAGTATTTT
D: TRBD2; V: TRBV4-1; size: NA; J: TRBJ2-1; CDR3: CASSQGPANSGVAWDTEQFF; DNA: TGCGCCAGCAGCCAAGGACCTGCTAATAGCGGGGTGGCCTGGGATACTGAGCAGTTCTTC
D: NA; V: TRBV9; size: NA; J: TRBJ1-1; CDR3: CASSVDSRGTEAFF; DNA: TGTGCCAGCAGCGTAGACAGCCGGGGCACTGAAGCTTTCTTT
D: TRBD2; V: TRBV2; size: once; J: TRBJ2-7; CDR3: CASRQTSGGYEQYF; DNA: TGTGCCAGCAGACAGACTAGCGGGGGCTACGAGCAGTACTTC
D: TRBD1; V: TRBV24-1; size: NA; J: TRBJ2-3; CDR3: CATSDLGTGLDTQYF; DNA: TGTGCCACCAGTGATTTGGGGACAGGATTAGATACGCAGTATTTT
D: NA; V: TRBV7-6; size: NA; J: TRBJ1-6; CDR3: CASSLGGGSSYNSPLHF; DNA: TGTGCCAGCAGCTTAGGGGGGGGAAGCTCCTATAATTCACCCCTCCACTTT
D: NA; V: TRBV6-2/TRBV6-3; size: NA; J: TRBJ1-4; CDR3: CASSQQEKLFF; DNA: TGTGCCAGCAGCCAACAGGAAAAACTGTTTTTT
D: TRBD2; V: TRBV30; size: NA; J: TRBJ2-1; CDR3: CASLFGGGYNEQFF; DNA: TGTGCCTCTTTATTTGGCGGGGGGTACAATGAGCAGTTCTTC
D: TRBD2; V: TRBV28; size: NA; J: TRBJ2-7; CDR3: CASNIGFSLGGGRGYEQYF; DNA: TGTGCCAGCAACATAGGGTTTTCGCTCGGCGGGGGGAGGGGCTACGAGCAGTACTTC
D: TRBD1; V: TRBV5-1; size: few; J: TRBJ1-5; CDR3: CASSLAGGQPQHF; DNA: TGCGCCAGCAGCTTGGCAGGGGGCCAGCCCCAGCATTTT
D: TRBD2; V: TRBV14; size: once; J: TRBJ2-7; CDR3: CASSHPLAGASYEQYF; DNA: TGTGCCAGCAGCCACCCCTTAGCGGGAGCGTCCTACGAGCAGTACTTC
D: NA; V: TRBV5-8; size: once; J: TRBJ1-5; CDR3: CASSLSVGNQPQHF; DNA: TGTGCCAGCAGTCTCAGCGTGGGTAATCAGCCCCAGCATTTT
D: NA; V: TRBV5-5; size: NA; J: TRBJ1-3; CDR3: CATQTGAGNTIYF; DNA: TGTGCCACCCAGACGGGGGCTGGAAACACCATATATTTT
D: TRBD1; V: TRBV5-6; size: NA; J: TRBJ2-5; CDR3: CASTRTGAQETQYF; DNA: TGTGCCAGCACCAGAACAGGGGCGCAAGAGACCCAGTACTTC
D: TRBD1; V: TRBV2; size: NA; J: TRBJ2-7; CDR3: CASSEGTGLYEQYF; DNA: TGTGCCAGCAGTGAAGGGACAGGGTTATACGAGCAGTACTTC
D: NA; V: TRBV27; size: few; J: TRBJ1-4; CDR3: CASSPGSYEKLFF; DNA: TGTGCCAGCAGTCCCGGGTCCTATGAAAAACTGTTTTTT
D: NA; V: TRBV14; size: NA; J: TRBJ1-4; CDR3: CASSQLRGTTNEKLFF; DNA: TGTGCCAGCAGCCAATTAAGGGGAACAACTAATGAAAAACTGTTTTTT
D: TRBD1; V: TRBV7-9; size: NA; J: TRBJ1-2; CDR3: CASSLSEGRGMDGYTF; DNA: TGTGCCAGCAGCTTATCGGAGGGCAGGGGGATGGATGGCTACACCTTC
D: NA; V: TRBV19; size: NA; J: TRBJ1-1; CDR3: CASTLGGVGNTEAFF; DNA: TGTGCCAGTACCCTCGGGGGTGTGGGGAACACTGAAGCTTTCTTT
D: NA; V: TRBV15; size: once; J: TRBJ1-4; CDR3: CATSRDLQVNEKLFF; DNA: TGTGCCACCAGCAGAGATTTACAGGTTAATGAAAAACTGTTTTTT